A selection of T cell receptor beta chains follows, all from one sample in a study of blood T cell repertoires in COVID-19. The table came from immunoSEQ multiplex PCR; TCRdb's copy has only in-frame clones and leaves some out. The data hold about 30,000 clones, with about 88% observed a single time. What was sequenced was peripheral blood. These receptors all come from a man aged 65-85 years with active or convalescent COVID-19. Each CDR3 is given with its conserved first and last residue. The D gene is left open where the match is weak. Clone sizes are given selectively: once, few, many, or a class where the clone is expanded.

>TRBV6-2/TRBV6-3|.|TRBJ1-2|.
CASTPRQVDYGYTF
TGTGCCAGCACCCCCCGGCAGGTTGACTATGGCTACACCTTC
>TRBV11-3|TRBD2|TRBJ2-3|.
CASSLGVAGHTDTQYF
TGTGCCAGCAGCTTAGGGGTAGCGGGGCACACAGATACGCAGTATTTT
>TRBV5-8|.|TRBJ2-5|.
CASSGGQQETQYF
TGTGCCAGCAGCGGGGGACAACAAGAGACCCAGTACTTC
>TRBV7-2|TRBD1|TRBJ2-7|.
CASSFRQGADEQYF
TGTGCCAGCAGCTTCAGGCAGGGGGCCGACGAGCAGTACTTC
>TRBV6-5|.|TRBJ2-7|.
CASVPGVDYEQYF
TGTGCCAGCGTGCCGGGGGTCGACTACGAGCAGTACTTC
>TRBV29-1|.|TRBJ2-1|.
CSVVTTTYNEQFF
TGCAGCGTGGTGACAACCACCTACAATGAGCAGTTCTTC
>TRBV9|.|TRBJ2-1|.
CASSPDNLGEQFF
TGTGCCAGCTCTCCTGACAATTTGGGTGAGCAGTTCTTC
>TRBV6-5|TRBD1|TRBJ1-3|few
CASSYGTAGNTIYF
TGTGCCAGCAGTTACGGGACAGCTGGAAACACCATATATTTT
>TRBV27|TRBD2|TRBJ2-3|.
CASSYGGLEGSTQYF
TGTGCCAGCAGTTACGGGGGACTAGAAGGGTCGACGCAGTATTTT
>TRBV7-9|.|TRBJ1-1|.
CASSPNWGDYEAFF
TGTGCCAGCAGCCCCAATTGGGGAGATTATGAAGCTTTCTTT
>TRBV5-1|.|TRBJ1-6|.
CASSFDMISPLHF
TGCGCCAGCAGCTTCGACATGATTTCACCCCTCCACTTT
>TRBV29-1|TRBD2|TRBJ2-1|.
CSVVPALSTTSGRLHEQFF
TGCAGCGTTGTACCAGCCTTATCAACGACTAGCGGGAGGTTGCATGAGCAGTTCTTC
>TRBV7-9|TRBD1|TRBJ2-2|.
CASSLAGQENTGELFF
TGTGCCAGCAGCTTAGCCGGACAGGAGAACACCGGGGAGCTGTTTTTT
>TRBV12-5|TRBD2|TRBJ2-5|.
CASGPPGLAGKETQYF
TGTGCTAGTGGCCCGCCGGGACTAGCGGGAAAAGAGACCCAGTACTTC
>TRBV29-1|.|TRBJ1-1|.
CSAEQSEAFF
TGCAGCGCCGAACAGTCTGAAGCTTTCTTT
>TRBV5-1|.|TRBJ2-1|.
CASSETSLDEQFF
TGCGCCAGCAGTGAGACTAGTCTGGATGAGCAGTTCTTC
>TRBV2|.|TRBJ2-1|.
CATRGRGSSYNEQFF
TGTGCCACCCGGGGGCGGGGGAGCTCCTACAATGAGCAGTTCTTC
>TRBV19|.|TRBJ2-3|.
CASSIAWQARADTQYF
TGTGCCAGTAGTATAGCTTGGCAGGCCCGAGCAGATACGCAGTATTTT